Below, 13 T cell receptor beta chains from the same sample are listed, as sequenced in a study of blood T cells in healthy people across ages. Primed by a sample-barcoded 5' primer and a J-beta primer mix, a second PCR proceeded for about 6 to 11 cycles. TCRdb ran MiXCR on the 5' RACE reads and lists one entry per CDR3 protein. In the table there are over 500,000 distinct CDR3 sequences, around 50% of which are singletons. The sequencing sample was made of blood. These receptors were collected from a woman of 80 years or more in good health.

The table lists this clonotype with a few counts. This chain links TRBV15 with TRBJ2-3, with TRBD2 matching over 8 bases. The junction had 5 bases not matched to a gene; V was cut back by 0 bases and J by 3 bases. This CDR3 spans 16 amino acids. CDR1 is LNHNV and CDR2 is YYDKDF in the germline V gene (reference sequence). The CDR3 coding sequence is TGTGCCACCAGCAGAGATCGGGGGGGCCCTACAGATACGCAGTATTTT. Amino acids: CATSRDRGGPTDTQYF.

This clonotype was recorded at least ten times. For the CDR3, the DNA is TGCAGTTTGATGCTTAGAGTAGCGGGTCCCTACACAGATACGCAGTATTTT. Translated: CSLMLRVAGPYTDTQYF. The chain combines TRBV20-1 with TRBJ2-3, with 7 bases identical to TRBD2. There are 17 residues in the CDR3. Per germline, CDR1 DFQATT and CDR2 SNEGSKA (reference sequence). J was trimmed by 2 bases and V by 8 bases; bases with no gene match: 19.

With regard to this clonotype: This may be a read error: a much more frequent sequence differs by one nucleotide. As DNA, the CDR3 is TGTGCCAGCAGCCCGGCTCTTGTTAGTGGCATTCAGTACTTC. Its translation: CASSPALVSGIQYF. V is TRBV28 and J is TRBJ2-7; D is undetermined. The J call is doubtful: the DNA matches TRBJ2-4 better. This CDR3 contains 14 residues. Germline CDR1 MDHEN, CDR2 SYDVKM.

This clonotype turned up a few times. Just one base apart from a much larger clone, this may be a read error. The chain combines TRBV4-1 with TRBJ2-3; TRBD2 aligns across 8 bases. The CDR3 consists of 15 residues. The J segment lost 5 bases and the V segment lost 3 bases, leaving 7 bases of the junction unmatched. Germline CDR1 MGHRA, CDR2 YSYEKL. The CDR3 here is CASSHVSGSEDTQYF. The CDR3 coding sequence is TGCGCCAGCAGCCACGTCAGCGGGAGTGAAGATACGCAGTATTTT.

The CDR3 is CASSFMVSNEQFF. CDR3 DNA sequence: TGTGCCAGCAGTTTCATGGTTTCCAATGAGCAGTTCTTC. The chain recombines TRBV7-9 with TRBJ2-1; D not certain. The germline V gene has CDR1 SEHNR and CDR2 FQNEAQ (reference sequence). The CDR3 length is 13 residues. V dropped 6 bases and J dropped 6 bases, with 12 bases sitting between them.

In the case of this clonotype: A much larger clone sits a single nucleotide away, making a read error possible. The J gene is TRBJ2-3, the V gene TRBV7-2, with D unresolved. Per germline, CDR1 SGHTA and CDR2 FQGNSA. This CDR3 is 13 amino acids long. The DNA of the CDR3 is TGTGTCAGCAGCTTAAGGATGGCAGATACGCAGTATTTT. Protein product: CVSSLRMADTQYF. The full variable domain, completed using reference TRBV7-2 and TRBJ2-3, is GAGVSQSPSNKVTEKGKDVELRCDPISGHTALYWYRQSLGQGLEFLIYFQGNSAPDKSGLPSDRFSAERTGGSVSTLTIQRTQQEDSAVYLCVSSLRMADTQYFGPGTRLTVL.

Remarks on this clonotype: This may be a read error: a much more frequent sequence differs by one nucleotide. CDR3 amino acids: CASSFGGSPQETQYF. DNA of the CDR3: TGTGCCAGCAGCTTCGGGGGTAGTCCCCAAGAGACCCAGTACTTC. The chain employs TRBV7-9 and TRBJ2-5; the D gene is possibly TRBD2 (6 bases). This CDR3 is built from 15 residues. Trimming took off 3 bases at V and 1 base at J, with 12 bases between the two ends. CDR1 and CDR2 (germline): SEHNR, FQNEAQ (reference sequence).

This clonotype was detected ten times or more. The chain combines TRBV20-1 with TRBJ2-2; the match to TRBD1 covers 9 bases. CDR1 and CDR2 (germline): DFQATT, SNEGSKA (reference sequence). This CDR3 has 18 residues. V lost 0 bases, J lost 5 bases, and 13 bases stayed unmatched. CDR3 amino acids: CSARDSHRGLVETGELFF. The CDR3 DNA follows: TGCAGTGCTAGAGATAGTCACAGGGGGCTGGTGGAAACCGGGGAGCTGTTTTTT.

The chain links TRBV20-1 to TRBJ2-1, with 10 bases matching TRBD2. The CDR3 has 14 amino acids. Germline V gene lookup returns CDR1 DFQATT and CDR2 SNEGSKA (reference sequence). V trimming: 8 bases; J trimming: 6 bases; junction bases outside the gene matches: 10. The CDR3 nucleotides are TGCAGTCTGGAAGCTAGCGGGGGAGGCAATGAGCAGTTCTTC. Translation: CSLEASGGGNEQFF.

This clonotype showed up just a few times. A much larger clone lies a single base off, so this may be a read error. V and J are TRBV7-2 and TRBJ2-1; D could derive from TRBD1 or TRBD2 (6 bases each). The DNA matches TRBJ2-7 better at its end, which makes the J call doubtful. This CDR3 has 15 residues. Per the germline V gene, CDR1 is SGHTA and CDR2 is FQGNSA. CDR3 region: CASSFDGGHYNEQYF. The CDR3 DNA reads as TGTGCCAGCAGCTTCGACGGGGGCCATTACAATGAGCAGTACTTC.

The rearrangement uses TRBV5-1 and TRBJ2-2; 11 bases align to TRBD2. J gave up 4 bases and V 4 bases, and 3 bases lay outside the gene matches. The germline V gene encodes CDR1 SGHRS and CDR2 YFSETQ. This CDR3 is 15 amino acids long. The chain's CDR3 is CASSRGTSGTGELFF. CDR3 in DNA: TGCGCCAGCAGCCGAGGGACTAGCGGCACCGGGGAGCTGTTTTTT.

CDR3 loop: CASSRAANTEAFF. CDR3 DNA: TGTGCCAGCAGCCGGGCAGCGAACACTGAAGCTTTCTTT. V usage is TRBV3-1 and J usage is TRBJ1-1; no definite D call. Germline-derived CDR1 and CDR2 are LGHDT and YNNKEL (reference sequence). The V end was cut by 4 bases, the J end by 1 base, with 7 bases between. The CDR3 is 13 residues long.

This clonotype was found a few times. A much larger clone lies a single base off, so this may be a read error. The rearrangement uses TRBV29-1 and TRBJ2-5; D not resolved. The CDR3 loop spans 11 amino acids. CDR1 and CDR2 (germline): SQVTM, ANQGSEA. Trimming took off 3 bases at V and 11 bases at J, with 13 bases between the two ends. The CDR3 loop reads CSVDVRDEQYF. For the CDR3, the DNA is TGCAGCGTTGATGTAAGGGATGAGCAGTACTTC.